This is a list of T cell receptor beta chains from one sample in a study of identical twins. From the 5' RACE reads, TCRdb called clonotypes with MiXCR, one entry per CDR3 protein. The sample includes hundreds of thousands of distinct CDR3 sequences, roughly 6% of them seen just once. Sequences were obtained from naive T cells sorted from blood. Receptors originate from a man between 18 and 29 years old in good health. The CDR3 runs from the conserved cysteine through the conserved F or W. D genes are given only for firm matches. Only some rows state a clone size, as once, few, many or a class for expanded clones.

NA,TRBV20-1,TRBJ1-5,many,TGCAGTGCTAGTGGTAATAGCAATCAGCCCCAGCATTTT,CSASGNSNQPQHF
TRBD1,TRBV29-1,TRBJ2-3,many,TGCAGCGGCGCCTGGGACAGGGGTCCAGATACGCAGTATTTT,CSGAWDRGPDTQYF
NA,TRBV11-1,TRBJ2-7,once,TGTGCCAGCAGCCGGGGGATATCGGCCGCCTTTTCCTACGAGCAGTACTTC,CASSRGISAAFSYEQYF
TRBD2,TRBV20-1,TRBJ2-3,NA,TGCAGTGCTAGGGGGTTCGGACTAGCGGGCCTCACAGATACGCAGTTTTTT,CSARGFGLAGLTDTQFF
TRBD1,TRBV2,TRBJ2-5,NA,TGTGCCAGACGGGACAGGGAACATCAAGAGACCCAGTACTTC,CARRDREHQETQYF
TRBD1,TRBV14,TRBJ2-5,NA,TGTGCCAGCCAGGGACAGGCTACTGGGACCCAGTACTTC,CASQGQATGTQYF
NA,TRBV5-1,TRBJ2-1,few,TGCGCCAGCAGAGTACTGTCCAGCTCCTACAATGAGCAGTTCTTC,CASRVLSSSYNEQFF
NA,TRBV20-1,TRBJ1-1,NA,TGCAGTGCTAGAGATTTACGGTTGAACACTGAAGCTTTCTTT,CSARDLRLNTEAFF
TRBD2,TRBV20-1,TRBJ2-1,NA,TGCAGTGCTAGAGATCGACTAGCGGGAGTGTGGAATGAGCAGTTCTTC,CSARDRLAGVWNEQFF
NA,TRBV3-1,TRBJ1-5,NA,TGTGCCAGCAGCCAAGTCCCGGGGGCTCAGCCCCAGCATTTT,CASSQVPGAQPQHF
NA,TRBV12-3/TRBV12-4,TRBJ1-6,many,TGTGCCAGCAGCGCGGGGCAGGGCTATTCACCCCTCCACTTT,CASSAGQGYSPLHF
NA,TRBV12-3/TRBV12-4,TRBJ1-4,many,TGTGCCAGCAGTCCAAGAAATGAAAAACTGTTTTTT,CASSPRNEKLFF
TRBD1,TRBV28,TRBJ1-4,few,TGTGCCAGCAGGATTGGGACAGCAAATGAAAAACTGTTTTTT,CASRIGTANEKLFF
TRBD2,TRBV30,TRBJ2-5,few,TGTGCCTGGAGCGGACTAGCGGGAGGCCCAAAGACCCAGTACTTC,CAWSGLAGGPKTQYF
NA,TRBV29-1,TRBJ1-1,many,TGCAGCGTTAACACTGAAGCTTTCTTT,CSVNTEAFF
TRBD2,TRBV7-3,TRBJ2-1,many,TGTGCCAGCAGCCCTCAAGGACTAGCGGGAGGGGGTGAGCAGTTCTTC,CASSPQGLAGGGEQFF
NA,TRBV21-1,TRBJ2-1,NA,TGTGCCAGCAGCAAGGAAGCTAGCGCTGCCTACAATGAGCAGTTCTTC,CASSKEASAAYNEQFF
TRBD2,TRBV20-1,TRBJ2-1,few,TGCGGGGCGCAGCGGGGTTCCTACAATGAGCAGTTCTTC,CGAQRGSYNEQFF
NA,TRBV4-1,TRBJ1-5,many,TGCGCCAGCAGCCCCGGGACTATTTTCCAGCCCCAGCATTTT,CASSPGTIFQPQHF
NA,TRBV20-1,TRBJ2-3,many,TGCAGTGCTAGCGGGAGTCTGAGCGGCACAGATACGCAGTATTTT,CSASGSLSGTDTQYF
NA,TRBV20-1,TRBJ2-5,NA,TGCAGTGCTAGAGACGGGAGACAGGGCCAAGAGACCCAGTACTTC,CSARDGRQGQETQYF
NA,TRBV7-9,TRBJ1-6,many,TGTGCCAGCAGCTTAAACGACAGGAATTCACCCCTCCACTTT,CASSLNDRNSPLHF
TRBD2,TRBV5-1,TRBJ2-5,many,TGCGCCAGCAGCTTGGCGGGAGGGATCCAAGAGACCCAGTACTTC,CASSLAGGIQETQYF
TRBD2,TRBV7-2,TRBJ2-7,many,TGTGCCAGCAGCTCGACTAGCGGGACTCTCCACGAGCAGTACTTC,CASSSTSGTLHEQYF
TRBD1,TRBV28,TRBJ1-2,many,TGTGCCAGCGAAGGCAGGGGGCAGGAGAAAGGCTACACCTTC,CASEGRGQEKGYTF
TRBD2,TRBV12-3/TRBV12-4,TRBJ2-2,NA,TGTGCCAGCAGTTCCCGGACTAGCGGGACCACCGGGGAGCTGTTTTTT,CASSSRTSGTTGELFF
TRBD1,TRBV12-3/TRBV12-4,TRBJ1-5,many,TGTGCCAGCAGTCCCCCCGGGACAGGGGGCAATCAGCCCCAGCATTTT,CASSPPGTGGNQPQHF
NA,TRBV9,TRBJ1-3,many,TGTGCCAGCAGCGTAGGACACTCTTCTGGAAACACCATATATTTT,CASSVGHSSGNTIYF
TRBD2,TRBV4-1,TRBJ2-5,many,TGCGCCAGCAGCCAAAAGATTAGCGGGGAAGAGACCCAGTACTTC,CASSQKISGEETQYF
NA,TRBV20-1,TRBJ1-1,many,TGCAGTGCTAGAGATCTTTTGAACACTGAAGCTTTCTTT,CSARDLLNTEAFF
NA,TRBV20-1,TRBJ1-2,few,TGCAGTGCCAGGGAGGGTCCCGTCGGCTACACCTTC,CSAREGPVGYTF
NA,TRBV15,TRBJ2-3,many,TGTGCCACCAGCAGAGTCAACCCCAGTAGCACAGATACGCAGTATTTT,CATSRVNPSSTDTQYF
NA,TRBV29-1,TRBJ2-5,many,TGCAGCCACCTGGGGGCTGGAGAGACCCAGTACTTC,CSHLGAGETQYF
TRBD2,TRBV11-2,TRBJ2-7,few,TGTGCCAGCAGCTTCCTACGGGCGGGAGACCACGAGCAGTACTTC,CASSFLRAGDHEQYF
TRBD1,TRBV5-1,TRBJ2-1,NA,TGCGCCAGCTCTGGGTATGGGACAGGGGGCCGAAATGAGCAGTTCTTC,CASSGYGTGGRNEQFF
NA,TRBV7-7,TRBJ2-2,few,TGTGCCAGCAGCCCCGAGGTGGTGACCGGGGAGCTGTTTTTT,CASSPEVVTGELFF
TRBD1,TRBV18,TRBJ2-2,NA,TGTGCCAGCTCACTTACAGACAGGGTGAACACCGGGGAGCTGTTTTTT,CASSLTDRVNTGELFF
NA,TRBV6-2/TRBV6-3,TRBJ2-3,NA,TGTGCCACCCGGGGCGGGACCAACACAGATACGCAGTATTTT,CATRGGTNTDTQYF
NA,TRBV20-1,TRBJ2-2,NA,TGCAGTGCTAGTCGCCAGGGTGTCGGGGAGCTGTTTTTT,CSASRQGVGELFF
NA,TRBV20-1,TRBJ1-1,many,TGCAGTGCTAGAGATCGACAGCACACTGAAGCTTTCTTT,CSARDRQHTEAFF
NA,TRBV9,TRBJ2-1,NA,TGTGCCAGCAGCGCCGGGGACCAGGGTGGGCCGTTCTTC,CASSAGDQGGPFF
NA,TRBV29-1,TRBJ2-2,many,TGCAGCGTTGTTCAGGGGCCTACCGGGGAGCTGTTTTTT,CSVVQGPTGELFF
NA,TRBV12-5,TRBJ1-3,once,TGTGCTAGTGGTTTGGTCCGACGGGGAAACACCATATATTTT,CASGLVRRGNTIYF
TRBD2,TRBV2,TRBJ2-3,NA,TGTGCCAGCAGCCCCAGGGCGGGGGGTGGTACGCAGTATTTT,CASSPRAGGGTQYF
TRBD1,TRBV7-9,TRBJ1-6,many,TGTGCCAGCAGGACAGGGGCCCTAGGGGATTCACCCCTCCACTTT,CASRTGALGDSPLHF
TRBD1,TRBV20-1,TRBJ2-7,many,TGCAGTGCTGACAGGGAAAGGTCCTACGAGCAGTACTTC,CSADRERSYEQYF
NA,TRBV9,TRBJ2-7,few,TGTGCCAGCAGCGTGGGGGGTCGGAACACCGGGAGCTCCTACGAGCAGTACTTC,CASSVGGRNTGSSYEQYF